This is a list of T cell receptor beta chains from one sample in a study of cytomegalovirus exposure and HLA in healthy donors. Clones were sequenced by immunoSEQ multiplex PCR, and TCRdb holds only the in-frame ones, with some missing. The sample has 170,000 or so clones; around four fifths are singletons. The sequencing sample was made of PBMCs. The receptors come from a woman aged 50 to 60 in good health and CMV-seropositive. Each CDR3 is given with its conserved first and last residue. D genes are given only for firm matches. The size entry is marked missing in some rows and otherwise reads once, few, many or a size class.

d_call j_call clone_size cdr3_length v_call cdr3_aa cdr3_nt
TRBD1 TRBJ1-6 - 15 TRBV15 CATSRGQGANSPLHF TGTGCCACCAGCAGAGGACAGGGAGCAAATTCACCCCTCCACTTT
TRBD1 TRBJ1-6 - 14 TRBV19 CASKKTGVGSPLHF TGTGCCAGCAAAAAGACAGGGGTCGGATCACCCCTCCACTTT
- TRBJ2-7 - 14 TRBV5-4 CASSLETSRYEQYF TGTGCCAGCAGCTTGGAGACTTCACGCTACGAGCAGTACTTC
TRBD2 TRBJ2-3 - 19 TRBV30 CAWSVYTPTLAGGLDTQYF TGTGCCTGGAGTGTTTACACCCCGACACTAGCGGGAGGATTGGATACGCAGTATTTT
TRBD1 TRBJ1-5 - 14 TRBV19 CAGGDRGYNQPQHF TGTGCCGGAGGTGACAGGGGGTACAATCAGCCCCAGCATTTT
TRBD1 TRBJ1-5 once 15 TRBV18 CASSPRGQGHQPQHF TGTGCCAGCTCACCAAGAGGACAGGGTCATCAGCCCCAGCATTTT
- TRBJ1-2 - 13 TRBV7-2 CASSLAGDYGYTF TGTGCCAGCAGCTTGGCAGGTGACTATGGCTACACCTTC
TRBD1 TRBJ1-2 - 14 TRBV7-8 CASSRRTGPYGYTF TGTGCCAGCAGCAGAAGGACAGGGCCCTATGGCTACACCTTC
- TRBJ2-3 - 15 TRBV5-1 CASSSLGGVTDTQYF TGCGCCAGCAGTTCATTAGGGGGGGTCACAGATACGCAGTATTTT
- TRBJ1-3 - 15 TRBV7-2 CASSLARSSGNTIYF TGTGCCAGCAGCTTAGCGCGGAGTTCTGGAAACACCATATATTTT
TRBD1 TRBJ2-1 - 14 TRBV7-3 CASSTGTGYNEQFF TGTGCCAGCAGCACCGGGACAGGTTACAATGAGCAGTTCTTC
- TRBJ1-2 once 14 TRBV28 CASSSPRGNYGYTF TGTGCCAGCAGTTCCCCCCGCGGAAACTATGGCTACACCTTC
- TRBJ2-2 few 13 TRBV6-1 CASSREVHGELFF TGTGCCAGCAGCAGGGAGGTTCACGGGGAGCTGTTTTTT
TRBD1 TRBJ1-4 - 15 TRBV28 CASSSAGQGLEKLFF TGTGCCAGCAGCTCCGCCGGACAGGGACTTGAAAAACTGTTTTTT
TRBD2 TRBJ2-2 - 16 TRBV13 CASSLGTSGGPRQLFF TGTGCCAGCAGCTTAGGAACTAGCGGGGGCCCTAGACAGCTGTTTTTT